These 29 T cell receptor beta chains share one sample of origin, sequenced in a study of blood T cell repertoires in COVID-19. Only in-frame clones appear in the TCRdb table, and some are missing; sequencing was by immunoSEQ multiplex PCR. The sample has about 250,000 clones; around 91% are singletons. The sequencing sample was made of PBMCs or T cells enriched from blood (not recorded which). These receptors came from a woman under 30 who had recovered from COVID-19.

The chain recombines TRBV13 with TRBJ1-1, with D perhaps TRBD1 (5 bases). Germline V gives CDR1 PRHDT, CDR2 FYEKMQ (reference sequence). The CDR3 loop spans 12 amino acids. V dropped 6 bases and J dropped 7 bases, with 12 bases sitting between them. CDR3 coding DNA: TGTGCCAGCAGGCGGACACGGAGTGAAGCTTTCTTT. Encoded protein: CASRRTRSEAFF.

V is TRBV19 and J is TRBJ1-1; TRBD1 aligns across 7 bases. With V trimmed by 7 bases and J by 3 bases, 11 bases remained unmatched. Germline CDR1 and CDR2: LNHDA and SQIVND (reference sequence). The CDR3 is 15 amino acids. The CDR3 bases are TGTGCCAGTAATCCGGGACAGCGTCGGGACACTGAAGCTTTCTTT. Translation gives CASNPGQRRDTEAFF. Looking up the rest from reference TRBV19 and TRBJ1-1 gives the full variable domain: DGGITQSPKYLFRKEGQNVTLSCEQNLNHDAMYWYRQDPGQGLRLIYYSQIVNDFQKGDIAEGYSVSREKKESFPLTVTSAQKNPTAFYLCASNPGQRRDTEAFFGQGTRLTVV.

CDR3 DNA sequence: TGTGCCAGCTCACCTTCGGGACAGGGCAACTATGGCTACACCTTC. Its translation: CASSPSGQGNYGYTF. The gene calls are TRBV18 and TRBJ1-2; 9 positions agree with TRBD1. Germline CDR1 is KGHSH and CDR2 is LQKENI. The CDR3 consists of 15 residues. Trimming took 3 bases from V and 2 from J; bases not matched to a gene: 4. The full variable domain, with the rest looked up from reference TRBV18 and TRBJ1-2, is NAGVMQNPRHLVRRRGQEARLRCSPMKGHSHVYWYRQLPEEGLKFMVYLQKENIIDESGMPKERFSAEFPKEGPSILRIQQVVRGDSAAYFCASSPSGQGNYGYTFGSGTRLTVV.

This clone was seen once. The CDR3 spells CASSFYGGFTDTQYF. In nucleotides, the CDR3 is TGTGCCAGCAGCTTTTACGGGGGGTTCACAGATACGCAGTATTTT. The genes are TRBV7-9 and TRBJ2-3; TRBD2 matches 7 bases. The V segment lost 3 bases and the J segment 2 bases; nucleotides outside the gene matches: 5. The CDR3 is 15 amino acids. The V gene's germline CDR1 is SEHNR and CDR2 FQNEAQ (reference sequence).

The chain joins TRBV3-1 (or the pseudogene TRBV3-2) to TRBJ1-2, with 7 bases lining up with TRBD1. Germline-derived CDR1 and CDR2 are LGHDT and YNNKEL (reference sequence). The ends lost 4 bases at V and 3 bases at J; junction bases unmatched: 5. The CDR3 is 14 residues long. CDR3 protein: CASSPGQAYYGYTF. CDR3 nucleotide sequence: TGTGCCAGCAGCCCTGGACAGGCGTACTATGGCTACACCTTC.

The chain is built from TRBV19 and TRBJ2-5; TRBD2 agrees at 12 bases. The CDR3 length is 15 residues. The germline V gene encodes CDR1 LNHDA and CDR2 SQIVND (reference sequence). Trimming took 4 bases from V and 6 from J; bases not matched to a gene: 6. The CDR3, as DNA: TGTGCCAGTAGTAAGACTAGCGGGGGTCGAAAGACCCAGTACTTC. The encoded protein is CASSKTSGGRKTQYF. The full variable domain, rest sourced from reference TRBV19 and TRBJ2-5, is DGGITQSPKYLFRKEGQNVTLSCEQNLNHDAMYWYRQDPGQGLRLIYYSQIVNDFQKGDIAEGYSVSREKKESFPLTVTSAQKNPTAFYLCASSKTSGGRKTQYFGPGTRLLVL.

This clone appeared a single time. The chain links TRBV9 to TRBJ1-2; no clear D. V was pared by 0 bases and J by 7 bases, with 10 bases between. This CDR3 contains 13 residues. Germline V gives CDR1 SGDLS, CDR2 YYNGEE. The CDR3 region is CASSVAVRVGYTF. DNA for the CDR3: TGTGCCAGCAGCGTAGCAGTGCGGGTTGGCTACACCTTC.

The gene calls are TRBV5-1 and TRBJ2-1; TRBD2 aligns across 7 bases. CDR1 is SGHRS and CDR2 is YFSETQ in the germline V gene. Trimming removed 0 bases from V and 8 bases from J; junction bases left unmatched: 8. The CDR3 covers 15 residues. In DNA form, the CDR3 reads TGCGCCAGCAGCTTGGCTGGCGGGGGTATAGATGAGCAGTTCTTC. Amino acid sequence: CASSLAGGGIDEQFF.

This chain connects TRBV4-2 to TRBJ1-4; TRBD1 aligns across 9 bases. The CDR3 totals 16 residues. CDR1 and CDR2 from the germline V gene are LGHNA and YNFKEQ. V gave up 0 bases and J gave up 14 bases; unmatched junction bases: 13. The CDR3 protein is CASSQDAGQGRGGLFF. The DNA for the CDR3 is TGTGCCAGCAGCCAAGACGCGGGACAGGGACGGGGTGGCCTGTTTTTT.

The chain joins TRBV29-1 to TRBJ1-1, with 11 bases lining up with TRBD1. The germline CDR1 and CDR2 sequences are SQVTM and ANQGSEA. There are 17 residues in the CDR3. V shed 8 bases, J shed 1 base, and the junction held 15 bases outside the gene matches. Written as DNA, the CDR3 is TGCAGCACCTTACTATGGGGGGACAGGGGGTCGAACACTGAAGCTTTCTTT. Translation gives CSTLLWGDRGSNTEAFF.

The chain combines TRBV12-3 or TRBV12-4 with TRBJ1-6; TRBD1 aligns across 7 bases. The CDR3 totals 13 residues. V lost 4 bases, J lost 10 bases, and 4 bases stayed unmatched. The CDR3 DNA sequence: TGTGCCAGCAGTTGGGACAGATCCTCACCCCTCCACTTT. It yields the protein CASSWDRSSPLHF.

This rearrangement joins TRBV10-2 to TRBJ1-5; D not certain. V lost 1 base, J lost 0 bases, and 7 bases lay in between. Looked up from germline, CDR1 is WSHSY and CDR2 is SAAADI. This CDR3 has 15 residues. The CDR3 region is CASSEWADSNQPQHF. The CDR3 DNA follows: TGCGCCAGCAGTGAGTGGGCAGATAGCAATCAGCCCCAGCATTTT.

The chain combines TRBV6-5 with TRBJ2-2; unclear D gene. V gave up 0 bases and J gave up 6 bases, with 5 bases separating them. In germline, CDR1 is MNHEY, CDR2 SVGAGI. The CDR3 is made up of 13 amino acids. CDR3 region: CASSYSLAGELFF. DNA for the CDR3: TGTGCCAGCAGTTACTCGTTAGCCGGGGAGCTGTTTTTT.

V gene TRBV3-1 (or the pseudogene TRBV3-2) combines with J gene TRBJ2-7, with unresolved D. The germline gives CDR1 LGHDT, CDR2 YNNKEL (reference sequence). V lost 4 bases to trimming and J lost 6 bases, with 10 bases between them. The CDR3 runs 12 residues. CDR3 region: CASSLISGEQYF. The CDR3, as DNA: TGTGCCAGCAGCCTCATATCGGGCGAGCAGTACTTC.

The CDR3 here is CASSPDAGGTDTQYF. The DNA of the CDR3 is TGCGCCAGCAGCCCGGACGCAGGAGGGACAGATACGCAGTATTTT. The chain combines TRBV5-1 with TRBJ2-3, with TRBD2 as a possible D gene (6 bases). CDR3 length: 15 residues. V lost 4 bases, J lost 3 bases, and 15 bases lay in between. CDR1 and CDR2 from the germline V gene are SGHRS and YFSETQ.

The J gene is TRBJ1-2, the V gene TRBV2; D is possibly TRBD1 (5 bases). The CDR3 is made up of 12 amino acids. Germline V gene data show CDR1 as SNHLY and CDR2 as FYNNEI. The V end was cut by 11 bases, the J end by 13 bases, with 23 bases between. The chain's CDR3 is CAGGGEGASLTF. The CDR3 DNA sequence: TGTGCCGGCGGGGGTGAAGGGGCCAGCCTCACCTTC.

The chain links TRBV28 to TRBJ1-1, with no clear D. CDR1 MDHEN and CDR2 SYDVKM come from the germline V gene. This CDR3 is 15 amino acids long. Trimming took off 5 bases at V and 0 bases at J, with 13 bases between the two ends. This CDR3 reads CASSLLPGLNTEAFF. The CDR3 nucleotides are TGTGCCAGCAGTCTTTTACCTGGCCTGAACACTGAAGCTTTCTTT.

This chain links TRBV4-1 with TRBJ1-5; 8 bases match TRBD1. Trimming at V came to 5 bases and at J to 2 bases, leaving 14 bases not matched to a gene. This CDR3 comprises 18 residues. Germline V gene data show CDR1 as MGHRA and CDR2 as YSYEKL. The CDR3 sequence is CASSSGQGGQSGNQPQHF. As DNA, the CDR3 is TGCGCCAGCAGCTCCGGACAGGGAGGCCAATCGGGCAATCAGCCCCAGCATTTT.

This rearrangement joins TRBV19 to TRBJ2-7; 8 nucleotides agree with TRBD2. The CDR3 is 14 amino acids. J lost 1 base, V lost 3 bases, and 2 bases had no gene match. Germline CDR1 reads LNHDA; CDR2 reads SQIVND (reference sequence). CDR3 in amino acids: CASSIAGGSYEQYF. CDR3 DNA: TGTGCCAGTAGTATCGCGGGGGGATCCTACGAGCAGTACTTC.

This chain uses TRBV3-1 (or the pseudogene TRBV3-2) with TRBJ1-2; D unresolved. Trimming took off 1 base at V and 4 bases at J, with 16 bases between the two ends. The V gene's germline CDR1 is LGHDT and CDR2 YNNKEL (reference sequence). This CDR3 has 16 amino acids. The CDR3 sequence is CASSQVRDFNLYGYTF. The CDR3 DNA reads TGTGCCAGCAGCCAAGTTAGAGACTTCAACCTCTATGGCTACACCTTC.

CDR3 in amino acids: CASSQDGTGLRPQHF. The CDR3 DNA reads TGCGCCAGCAGCCAAGATGGGACAGGCCTTCGGCCCCAGCATTTT. This sequence joins TRBV4-1 and TRBJ1-5; TRBD1 matches at 8 bases. Germline V gene data show CDR1 as MGHRA and CDR2 as YSYEKL. With 0 bases clipped from V and 9 bases from J, the junction kept 7 bases outside the gene matches. The CDR3 is made up of 15 amino acids.

This clone appeared a few times. V is TRBV18 and J is TRBJ2-7, with TRBD1 identical over 9 bases. V gave up 4 bases and J gave up 6 bases; unmatched junction bases: 4. The CDR3 loop spans 13 amino acids. The germline gives CDR1 KGHSH, CDR2 LQKENI. The CDR3: CASSRGTGSEQYF. In nucleotides, the CDR3 is TGTGCCAGCTCACGCGGGACAGGGTCCGAGCAGTACTTC.

This clone was recorded only once. The chain has TRBV19 and TRBJ1-3; D gene ambiguous. The CDR3 is 16 amino acids. Germline CDR1 reads LNHDA; CDR2 reads SQIVND (reference sequence). V was clipped by 5 bases and J by 0 bases, with 14 bases between them. This CDR3 reads CASSPIWERSGNTIYF. The CDR3 nucleotides are TGTGCCAGTAGTCCCATATGGGAGCGCTCTGGAAACACCATATATTTT. The full variable domain, rest sourced from reference TRBV19 and TRBJ1-3, is DGGITQSPKYLFRKEGQNVTLSCEQNLNHDAMYWYRQDPGQGLRLIYYSQIVNDFQKGDIAEGYSVSREKKESFPLTVTSAQKNPTAFYLCASSPIWERSGNTIYFGEGSWLTVV.

This chain uses TRBV5-1 with TRBJ1-5; D remains ambiguous. CDR3 length equals 16 residues. Germline CDR1 is SGHRS and CDR2 is YFSETQ. Trimming cost V 0 bases and J 4 bases, with 14 bases left between them. The CDR3 DNA is TGCGCCAGCAGCTTGGGACCGCCGGGGAGGAATCAGCCCCAGCATTTT. Encoded protein: CASSLGPPGRNQPQHF.

The chain uses TRBV5-1 and TRBJ2-7; 14 bases agree with TRBD2. The V segment lost 1 base and the J segment 2 bases; nucleotides outside the gene matches: 11. Germline lookup yields CDR1 SGHRS and CDR2 YFSETQ. CDR3 length: 19 residues. The CDR3 protein is CASSLPPGLAGAETYEQYF. CDR3 DNA: TGCGCCAGCAGCTTGCCTCCGGGACTAGCGGGGGCGGAGACCTACGAGCAGTACTTC.

The rearrangement joins TRBV28 to TRBJ2-6; D ambiguous. Germline CDR1 is MDHEN and CDR2 is SYDVKM. V lost 7 bases and J lost 2, with 6 bases in between. This CDR3 spans 13 amino acids. CDR3 region: CASTFTGANVLTF. In DNA form, the CDR3 reads TGTGCCAGCACCTTTACTGGGGCCAACGTCCTGACTTTC.

The chain uses TRBV12-2 and TRBJ2-1; the D call in the table, TRBD2, was not verified against the DNA. TRBV12-2 is a recognized pseudogene. The CDR3 runs 15 residues. CDR3 sequence (DNA): TGTGCAAGTCGCTTAGCGCGCGGGGGATACAATGAGCAGTTCTTC. It encodes CASRLARGGYNEQFF.

The chain joins TRBV7-8 to TRBJ2-7, with D perhaps matching TRBD2 (5 bases). Germline V lookup: CDR1 SGHVS, CDR2 FQNEAQ. The CDR3 totals 16 residues. V shed 2 bases and J shed 0 bases, with 14 bases lying between them. The CDR3 loop reads CASSLPRRRSSYEQYF. In nucleotides, the CDR3 is TGTGCCAGCAGCTTACCGAGACGGAGGAGCTCCTACGAGCAGTACTTC.

The chain joins TRBV28 to TRBJ2-2; 12 bases fit TRBD2. V shed 5 bases and J 1 base; nucleotides not matched to a gene: 8. Looked up from germline, CDR1 is MDHEN and CDR2 is SYDVKM. The CDR3 totals 18 residues. The CDR3 loop is CASSPPASGGVNTGELFF. The CDR3 DNA reads TGTGCCAGCAGTCCCCCGGCTAGCGGGGGGGTGAACACCGGGGAGCTGTTTTTT.